One and the same sample provided the 20 T cell receptor beta chains below, sequenced in a study of blood T cell repertoires in COVID-19. Libraries were prepared by immunoSEQ multiplex PCR; TCRdb keeps only in-frame clonotypes and omits some of them. The sample holds about 220,000 clones, about nine tenths seen once. The sample comprised PBMCs or T cells enriched from blood (not recorded which). The receptors were sampled from a woman aged 35 to 49 with acute COVID-19.

The chain employs TRBV7-2 and TRBJ2-7, with 10 bases aligning to TRBD2. The junction had 6 bases not matched to a gene; V was cut back by 5 bases and J by 2 bases. The germline V gene has CDR1 SGHTA and CDR2 FQGNSA. This CDR3 region has 15 residues. CDR3 sequence: CASSPLAGAAYEQYF. CDR3 bases: TGTGCCAGCAGCCCTCTAGCGGGGGCCGCCTACGAGCAGTACTTC.

The chain is built from TRBV27 and TRBJ2-7; 8 nucleotides agree with TRBD2. The length of the CDR3 is 14 residues. Looked up from germline, CDR1 is MNHEY and CDR2 is SMNVEV (reference sequence). V lost 2 bases and J lost 2; bases outside the gene matches: 2. Here the CDR3 DNA reads TGTGCCAGCAGTTTAGCGGGGGGCCCCTACGAGCAGTACTTC. It encodes CASSLAGGPYEQYF.

The chain uses TRBV11-3 and TRBJ2-1; 14 nucleotides match TRBD2. V shed 0 bases and J 7 bases; nucleotides not matched to a gene: 5. This CDR3 spans 17 amino acids. In germline, CDR1 is SGHNT, CDR2 YENEEA. The CDR3 sequence: CASSLEKTSGRGNEQFF. DNA of the CDR3: TGTGCCAGCAGCTTAGAAAAGACTAGCGGGAGGGGAAATGAGCAGTTCTTC.

This chain links TRBV10-3 with TRBJ2-7; the match to TRBD1 covers 7 bases. The CDR3 covers 12 residues. V lost 8 bases and J lost 2; bases outside the gene matches: 3. CDR1 and CDR2 from the germline V gene are ENHRY and SYGVKD. This CDR3 reads CAIRQGTYEQYF. The CDR3 DNA sequence: TGTGCCATCCGACAGGGTACCTACGAGCAGTACTTC.

The CDR3 sequence: CASRPGTSGTDTQYF. CDR3 in DNA: TGTGCCAGCAGGCCAGGGACTAGCGGCACAGATACGCAGTATTTT. This chain links TRBV6-5 with TRBJ2-3, with TRBD2 matching 10 bases. After removal of 6 bases from V and 1 base from J, the junction contained 4 bases not matched to a gene. CDR3 length equals 15 residues. Looked up from germline, CDR1 is MNHEY and CDR2 is SVGAGI.

The rearrangement joins TRBV25-1 to TRBJ1-4; tentative D call: TRBD1 (5 bases). Trimming pared 2 bases from V and 0 bases from J, leaving 10 bases between. The CDR3 loop spans 16 amino acids. Per the germline V gene, CDR1 is MGHDK and CDR2 is SYGVNS. The CDR3, as DNA: TGTGCCAGCAGTGAAGGGGGGTCGGCAACTAATGAAAAACTGTTTTTT. This sequence encodes CASSEGGSATNEKLFF.

The chain links TRBV11-3 to TRBJ2-3, with 14 bases that match TRBD2. V lost 4 bases, J lost 3 bases, and 6 bases stayed unmatched. Germline V CDR1 and CDR2: SGHNT, YENEEA. The CDR3 runs 17 residues. The CDR3 here is CASSYPGTSGRTDTQYF. In nucleotides, the CDR3 is TGTGCCAGCAGCTACCCCGGGACTAGCGGGAGAACAGATACGCAGTATTTT.

The V call is TRBV7-6, the J call TRBJ1-6, with a possible D match to TRBD1 (6 bases). V lost 1 base and J 3 bases, leaving 7 bases between the germline ends. CDR3 size: 15 residues. In germline, CDR1 is SGHVS, CDR2 FNYEAQ. In DNA form, the CDR3 reads TGTGCCAGCAGCTTAGGGGGGCACTATAATTCACCCCTCCACTTT. Translating gives CASSLGGHYNSPLHF.

With regard to this clone: This specimen includes other DNA sequences encoding the same CDR3. The chain is built from TRBV7-6 and TRBJ2-2, with D possibly TRBD1 on 5 matching bases. Germline V gives CDR1 SGHVS, CDR2 FNYEAQ. The ends were cut back, 5 bases at V and 4 bases at J, with 14 bases in the middle. The CDR3 has 15 residues. As DNA, the CDR3 is TGTGCCAGCAGCCTAGGGTCAGGGTCCACCGGGGAGCTGTTTTTT. This encodes CASSLGSGSTGELFF.

The chain uses TRBV18 and TRBJ1-4, with D maybe TRBD1 (6 bases). This CDR3 region has 14 residues. Trimming removed 3 bases from V and 8 bases from J, with 13 bases in between. CDR1 is KGHSH and CDR2 is LQKENI in the germline V gene. The CDR3 DNA sequence: TGTGCCAGCTCACCGGGGGCGCAAGCCGAAAAACTGTTTTTT. Translating gives CASSPGAQAEKLFF.

V usage is TRBV7-2 and J usage is TRBJ2-1; TRBD2 aligns across 9 bases. Germline values: CDR1 SGHTA, CDR2 FQGNSA. The CDR3 is 14 amino acids. Trimming cost V 3 bases and J 8 bases; bases outside gene matches: 5. CDR3 coding DNA: TGTGCCAGCAGCTTTAGCGGGAGTTTCGATGAGCAGTTCTTC. Translating gives CASSFSGSFDEQFF.

This chain connects TRBV27 to TRBJ2-7; 9 positions match TRBD2. V trimming: 7 bases; J trimming: 3 bases; junction bases outside the gene matches: 7. The CDR3 consists of 14 residues. The germline V gene encodes CDR1 MNHEY and CDR2 SMNVEV (reference sequence). In DNA form, the CDR3 reads TGTGCCAGCACCCGCAGCGGGGGGATCTACGAGCAGTACTTC. Residues: CASTRSGGIYEQYF.

The chain joins TRBV19 to TRBJ2-7; 8 bases fit TRBD2. V trimming: 3 bases; J trimming: 6 bases; junction bases outside the gene matches: 7. CDR3 length: 14 residues. Germline V gene lookup returns CDR1 LNHDA and CDR2 SQIVND (reference sequence). The CDR3 coding sequence is TGTGCCAGTAGTATCGGCCGGGAGGGCCGCGAGCAGTACGTC. Translating gives CASSIGREGREQYV.

The J gene is TRBJ1-1, the V gene TRBV18, with TRBD1 as a possible D gene (5 bases). The CDR3 has 13 residues. V shed 5 bases and J shed 0 bases, with 7 bases lying between them. From germline, CDR1 is KGHSH and CDR2 LQKENI. The CDR3 DNA reads as TGTGCCAGCTCAGGGGGGATGAACACTGAAGCTTTCTTT. Amino acids: CASSGGMNTEAFF.

The sample holds one count of this clone. For the CDR3, the DNA is TGTGCCTGGTCACCGGGGACAGGGGGCTATGGCTACACCTTC. The encoded protein is CAWSPGTGGYGYTF. The chain couples TRBV30 to TRBJ1-2; 11 bases fit TRBD1. Germline assignment: CDR1 GTSNPN and CDR2 SVGIG (reference sequence). The V and J ends lost 5 bases and 4 bases, in that order; junction bases with no gene match: 6. There are 14 residues in the CDR3.

This clone appeared a single time. The V and J genes are TRBV7-8 and TRBJ1-3; D uncertain. Germline CDR1 is SGHVS and CDR2 is FQNEAQ. V shed 1 base and J shed 0 bases, with 7 bases lying between them. The CDR3 is 15 amino acids. DNA of the CDR3: TGTGCCAGCAGCTTAGGCGCAAACTCTGGAAACACCATATATTTT. Translation gives CASSLGANSGNTIYF.

The V and J genes are TRBV2 and TRBJ1-5; the match to TRBD1 covers 8 bases. Germline V lookup: CDR1 SNHLY, CDR2 FYNNEI. The CDR3 extends over 15 amino acids. V lost 5 bases to trimming and J lost 3 bases; unmatched junction nucleotides: 6. DNA of the CDR3: TGTGCCAGCAGTCCGACAGGGGTTATCAATCAGCCCCAGCATTTT. Residues: CASSPTGVINQPQHF.

This clone was picked up a small number of times. The rearrangement links TRBV9 to TRBJ1-4, with a tentative D call TRBD1 (5 bases). Trimming left V 0 bases short and J 5 bases short, with 11 bases between. CDR3 size: 15 residues. CDR1 and CDR2 (germline): SGDLS, YYNGEE. CDR3 bases: TGTGCCAGCAGCGTAGGATTACAGGAGAATGAAAAACTGTTTTTT. This gives the protein CASSVGLQENEKLFF.

The V and J genes are TRBV30 and TRBJ2-7, with 8 bases fitting TRBD1. The CDR3 is 13 residues long. The J segment lost 4 bases and the V segment lost 3 bases, leaving 5 bases of the junction unmatched. The germline CDR1 and CDR2 sequences are GTSNPN and SVGIG (reference sequence). The DNA for the CDR3 is TGTGCCTGGAGACAGGGGGTTGGGTACGAGCAGTACTTC. The encoded protein is CAWRQGVGYEQYF.

The V call is TRBV24-1, the J call TRBJ2-1, with a tentative D call TRBD2 (5 bases). V lost 4 bases, J lost 4 bases, and 16 bases lay in between. Germline CDR1 reads KGHDR; CDR2 reads SFDVKD. This CDR3 comprises 16 residues. The CDR3 coding sequence is TGTGCCACCAGTGAGGCTAGCTTTGCGACATACAATGAGCAGTTCTTC. As protein: CATSEASFATYNEQFF.